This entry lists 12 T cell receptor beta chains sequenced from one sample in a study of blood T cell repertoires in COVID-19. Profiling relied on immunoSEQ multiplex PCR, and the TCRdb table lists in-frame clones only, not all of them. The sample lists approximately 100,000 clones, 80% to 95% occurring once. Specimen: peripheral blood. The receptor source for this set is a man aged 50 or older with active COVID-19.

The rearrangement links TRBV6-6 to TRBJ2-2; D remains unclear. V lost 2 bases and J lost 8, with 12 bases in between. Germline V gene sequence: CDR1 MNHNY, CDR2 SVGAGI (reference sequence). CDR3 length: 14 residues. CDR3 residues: CASSYVTPGGELFF. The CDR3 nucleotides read TGTGCCAGCAGTTACGTGACCCCAGGAGGGGAGCTGTTTTTT.

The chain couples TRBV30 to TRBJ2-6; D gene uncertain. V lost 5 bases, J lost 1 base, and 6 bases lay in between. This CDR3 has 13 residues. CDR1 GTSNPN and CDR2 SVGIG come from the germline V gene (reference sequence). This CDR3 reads CAWDLSGANVLTF. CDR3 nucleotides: TGTGCCTGGGATCTATCTGGGGCCAACGTCCTGACTTTC.

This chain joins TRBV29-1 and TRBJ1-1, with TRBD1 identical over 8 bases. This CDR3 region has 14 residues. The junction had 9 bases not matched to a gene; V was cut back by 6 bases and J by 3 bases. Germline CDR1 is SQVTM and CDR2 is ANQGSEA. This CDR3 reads CSVQPTGGDTEAFF. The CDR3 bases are TGCAGCGTCCAACCCACAGGGGGAGACACTGAAGCTTTCTTT.

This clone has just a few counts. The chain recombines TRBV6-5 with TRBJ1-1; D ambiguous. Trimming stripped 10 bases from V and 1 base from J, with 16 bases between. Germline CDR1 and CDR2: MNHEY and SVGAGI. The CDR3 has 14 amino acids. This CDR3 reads CATTTRWQNTEAFF. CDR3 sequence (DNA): TGTGCCACAACAACTAGATGGCAGAACACTGAAGCTTTCTTT.

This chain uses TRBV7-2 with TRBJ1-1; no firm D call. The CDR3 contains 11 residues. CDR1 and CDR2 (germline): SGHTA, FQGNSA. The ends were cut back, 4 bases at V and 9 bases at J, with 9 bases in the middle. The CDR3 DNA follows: TGTGCCAGCAGCTCAAGGAGTAAAGCTTTCTTT. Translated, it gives CASSSRSKAFF.

CDR3 bases: TGTGCCAGCAGCTTAGACAGCTACAATGAGCAGTTCTTC. Its protein is CASSLDSYNEQFF. The rearrangement uses TRBV7-3 and TRBJ2-1; D may be TRBD1 (5 bases). This CDR3 has 13 residues. In germline, CDR1 is SGHTA, CDR2 FQGTGA. The V end lost 2 bases, the J end lost 3 bases, and 5 bases lay between the germline ends.

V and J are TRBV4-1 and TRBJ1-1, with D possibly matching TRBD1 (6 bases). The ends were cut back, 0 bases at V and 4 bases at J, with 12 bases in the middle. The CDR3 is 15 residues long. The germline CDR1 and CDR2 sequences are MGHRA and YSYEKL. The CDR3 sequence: CASSQDLGGLTEAFF. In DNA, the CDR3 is TGCGCCAGCAGCCAAGATCTGGGGGGGCTCACTGAAGCTTTCTTT.

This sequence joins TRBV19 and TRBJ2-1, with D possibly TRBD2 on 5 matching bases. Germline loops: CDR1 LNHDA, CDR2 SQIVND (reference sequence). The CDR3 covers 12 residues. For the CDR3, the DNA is TGTGCTTCGGGATCATCCTACAATGAGCAGTTCTTC. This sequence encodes CASGSSYNEQFF.

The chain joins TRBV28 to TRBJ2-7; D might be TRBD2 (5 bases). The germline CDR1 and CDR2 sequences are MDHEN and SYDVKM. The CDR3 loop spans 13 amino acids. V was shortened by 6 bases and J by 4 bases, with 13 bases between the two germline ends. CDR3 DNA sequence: TGTGCCAGCAGCCCGGCGGGCCTTTACGAGCAGTACTTC. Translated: CASSPAGLYEQYF.

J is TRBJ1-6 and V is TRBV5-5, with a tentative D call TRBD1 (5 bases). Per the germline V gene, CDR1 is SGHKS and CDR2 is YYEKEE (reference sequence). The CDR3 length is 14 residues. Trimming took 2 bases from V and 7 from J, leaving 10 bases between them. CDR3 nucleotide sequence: TGTGCCAGCAGCTTTGCCTCAGGGAATTCACCCCTCCACTTT. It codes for CASSFASGNSPLHF.

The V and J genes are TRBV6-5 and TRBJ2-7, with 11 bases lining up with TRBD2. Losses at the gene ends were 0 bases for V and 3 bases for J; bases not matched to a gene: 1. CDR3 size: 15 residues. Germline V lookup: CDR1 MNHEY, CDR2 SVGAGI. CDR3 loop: CASSYSLAGGYEQYF. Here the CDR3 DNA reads TGTGCCAGCAGTTACTCTCTAGCGGGAGGCTACGAGCAGTACTTC.

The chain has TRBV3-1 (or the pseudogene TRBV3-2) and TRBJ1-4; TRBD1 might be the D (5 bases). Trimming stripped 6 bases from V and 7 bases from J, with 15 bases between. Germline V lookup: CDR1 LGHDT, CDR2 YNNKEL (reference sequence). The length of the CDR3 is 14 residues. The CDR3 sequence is CASRGGRGVEKLFF. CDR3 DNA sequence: TGTGCCAGCAGGGGCGGTAGGGGCGTTGAAAAACTGTTTTTT.